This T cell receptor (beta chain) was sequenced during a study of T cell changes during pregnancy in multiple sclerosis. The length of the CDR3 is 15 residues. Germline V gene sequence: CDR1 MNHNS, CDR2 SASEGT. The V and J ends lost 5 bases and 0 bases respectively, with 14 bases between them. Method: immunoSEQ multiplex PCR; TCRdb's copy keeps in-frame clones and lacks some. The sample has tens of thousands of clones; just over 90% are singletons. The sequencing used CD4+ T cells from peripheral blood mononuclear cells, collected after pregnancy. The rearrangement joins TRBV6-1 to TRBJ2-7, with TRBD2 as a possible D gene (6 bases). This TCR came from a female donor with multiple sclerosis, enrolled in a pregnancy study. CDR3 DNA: TGTGCCAGCAGTCTGGAACGGGGAGGCTCCTACGAGCAGTACTTC. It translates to CASSLERGGSYEQYF.